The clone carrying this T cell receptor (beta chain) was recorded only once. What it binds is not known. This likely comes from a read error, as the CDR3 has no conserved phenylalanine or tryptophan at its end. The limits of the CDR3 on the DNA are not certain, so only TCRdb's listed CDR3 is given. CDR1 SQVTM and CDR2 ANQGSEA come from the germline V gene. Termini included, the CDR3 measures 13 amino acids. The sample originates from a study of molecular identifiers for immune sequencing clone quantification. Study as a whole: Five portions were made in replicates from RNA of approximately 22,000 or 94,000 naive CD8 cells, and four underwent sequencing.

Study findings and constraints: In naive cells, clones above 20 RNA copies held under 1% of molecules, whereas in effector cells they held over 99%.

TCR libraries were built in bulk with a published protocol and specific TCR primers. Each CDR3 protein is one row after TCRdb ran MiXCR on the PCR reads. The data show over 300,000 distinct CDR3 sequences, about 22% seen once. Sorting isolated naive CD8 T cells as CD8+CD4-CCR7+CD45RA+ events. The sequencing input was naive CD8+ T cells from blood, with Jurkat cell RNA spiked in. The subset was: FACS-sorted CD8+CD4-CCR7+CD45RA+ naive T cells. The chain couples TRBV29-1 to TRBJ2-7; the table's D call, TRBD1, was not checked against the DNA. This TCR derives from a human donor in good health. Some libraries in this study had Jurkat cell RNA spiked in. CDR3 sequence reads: CSVVVGAFYERYS.